These 31 T cell receptor beta chains share one sample of origin, sequenced in a study of blood T cell repertoires in COVID-19. TCRdb keeps only in-frame clones here, not all; method: immunoSEQ multiplex PCR. The sample includes about 350,000 clones, approximately 89% of them seen just once. Sample: peripheral blood. The receptors were gathered from a woman aged 55-69 years with COVID-19, enrolled during active disease.

This clone was recorded only once. J is TRBJ1-2 and V is TRBV29-1; D might be TRBD1 (5 bases). This CDR3 comprises 15 residues. V lost 5 bases, J lost 1 base, and 17 bases lay in between. In germline, CDR1 is SQVTM, CDR2 ANQGSEA. For the CDR3, the DNA is TGCAGCGTTCTACAGACAGAGAACCGTAACTATGGCTACACCTTC. This translates into CSVLQTENRNYGYTF.

The gene calls are TRBV6-5 and TRBJ2-5; TRBD1 matches at 7 bases. The CDR3 extends over 13 amino acids. Germline CDR1 reads MNHEY; CDR2 reads SVGAGI. The V segment lost 11 bases and the J segment 4 bases; nucleotides outside the gene matches: 10. The DNA of the CDR3 is TGTGCCTGCAACAGGGGTGGAGGAGAGACCCAGTACTTC. It codes for CACNRGGGETQYF.

The chain couples TRBV28 to TRBJ1-1, with 9 positions matching TRBD1. The ends lost 1 base at V and 3 bases at J; junction bases unmatched: 6. The CDR3 totals 16 residues. Germline V gene data show CDR1 as MDHEN and CDR2 as SYDVKM. The CDR3 DNA reads as TGTGCCAGCAGTTTATTACAGGGGGCAGTGTACACTGAAGCTTTCTTT. Protein product: CASSLLQGAVYTEAFF.

The genes are TRBV18 and TRBJ1-2; unclear D gene. CDR1 and CDR2 (germline): KGHSH, LQKENI. V was cut by 1 base and J by 4 bases, with 10 bases left in between. The CDR3 extends over 14 amino acids. DNA of the CDR3: TGTGCCAGCTCACCACAAGGCGGTACCTATGGCTACACCTTC. Its translation is CASSPQGGTYGYTF.

The rearrangement uses TRBV10-3 and TRBJ1-5, with D hard to call. V lost 0 bases to trimming and J lost 11 bases, with 8 bases between them. The germline V gene has CDR1 ENHRY and CDR2 SYGVKD. The CDR3 runs 12 residues. The CDR3 DNA sequence: TGTGCCATCAGTGAGTCTTCCCGGGCCCAGCATTTT. Translating gives CAISESSRAQHF.

The chain has TRBV18 and TRBJ1-1, with TRBD1 identical over 7 bases. The germline gives CDR1 KGHSH, CDR2 LQKENI. The CDR3 has 15 residues. J lost 2 bases, V lost 4 bases, and 7 bases had no gene match. As DNA, the CDR3 is TGTGCCAGCTCACTAGCGGGACAGCTAAACACTGAAGCTTTCTTT. It encodes CASSLAGQLNTEAFF.

This clone was found once. This chain uses TRBV7-8 with TRBJ1-2; D call uncertain. With 5 bases removed from V and 8 bases from J, the gap between germline ends came to 15 bases. CDR1 and CDR2 (germline): SGHVS, FQNEAQ. The length of the CDR3 is 13 residues. CDR3 sequence (DNA): TGTGCCAGCAGCCGTTCTACAACGGGAGGCTACACCTTC. Translation: CASSRSTTGGYTF.

The V call is TRBV18, the J call TRBJ1-3; D is undetermined. V was pared by 2 bases and J by 4 bases, with 6 bases between. There are 13 residues in the CDR3. In germline, CDR1 is KGHSH, CDR2 LQKENI. The CDR3: CASSPETGNTIYF. The CDR3 nucleotides are TGTGCCAGCTCACCAGAGACAGGAAACACCATATATTTT.

In its sample, this clone was seen once. V and J are TRBV19 and TRBJ2-7, with 7 bases aligning to TRBD2. This CDR3 comprises 16 residues. The germline V gene has CDR1 LNHDA and CDR2 SQIVND (reference sequence). V lost 4 bases, J lost 3 bases, and 12 bases stayed unmatched. CDR3 protein: CASSNWGGSGFYEQYF. The CDR3 bases are TGTGCCAGTAGTAACTGGGGGGGTTCGGGTTTCTACGAGCAGTACTTC. Complete variable domain (other parts from reference TRBV19 and TRBJ2-7): DGGITQSPKYLFRKEGQNVTLSCEQNLNHDAMYWYRQDPGQGLRLIYYSQIVNDFQKGDIAEGYSVSREKKESFPLTVTSAQKNPTAFYLCASSNWGGSGFYEQYFGPGTRLTVT.

In its sample, this clone was seen once. CDR3 coding DNA: TGTGCCAGCAGCCAAGGCCACAGGGACAATTCACCCCTCCACTTT. The encoded protein is CASSQGHRDNSPLHF. The rearrangement joins TRBV4-2 to TRBJ1-6; possible D gene TRBD1, 6 bases. CDR1 and CDR2 from the germline V gene are LGHNA and YNFKEQ. V dropped 1 base and J dropped 7 bases, with 11 bases sitting between them. The CDR3 covers 15 residues.

The chain couples TRBV4-1 to TRBJ1-5; D call uncertain. V lost 0 bases and J 4 bases, leaving 16 bases between the germline ends. Germline CDR1 and CDR2: MGHRA and YSYEKL. This CDR3 contains 17 residues. CDR3 DNA sequence: TGCGCCAGCAGCCAAGATTCTTCCGGGTCTGGAAATCAGCCCCAGCATTTT. This sequence encodes CASSQDSSGSGNQPQHF.

The CDR3 sequence: CASSSDRPTNEKLFF. The CDR3 bases are TGTGCCAGCAGTTCCGACAGGCCAACTAATGAAAAACTGTTTTTT. The genes are TRBV6-2 or TRBV6-3 and TRBJ1-4; the D gene is possibly TRBD1 (6 bases). V shed 4 bases and J shed 0 bases, with 9 bases lying between them. The CDR3 runs to 15 residues. Germline assignment: CDR1 MNHEY and CDR2 SVGEGT.

The chain recombines TRBV5-1 with TRBJ1-3, with D unclear. The CDR3 runs 14 residues. Germline assignment: CDR1 SGHRS and CDR2 YFSETQ. V was shortened by 5 bases and J by 0 bases, with 9 bases between the two germline ends. The CDR3 reads CASSPDNSGNTIYF. The CDR3 region has the DNA TGCGCCAGCAGTCCTGACAACTCTGGAAACACCATATATTTT.

The gene calls are TRBV7-3 and TRBJ1-2; the D gene is possibly TRBD1 (6 bases). Between the trimmed V and J ends, which lost 0 bases and 3 bases, there was a span of 11 bases. Germline CDR1 and CDR2: SGHTA and FQGTGA. This CDR3 spans 15 amino acids. CDR3 nucleotide sequence: TGTGCCAGCAGCTTAACGGGGGCAGCCGACTATGGCTACACCTTC. Its protein product is CASSLTGAADYGYTF.

V usage is TRBV4-1 and J usage is TRBJ1-3; D call uncertain. V shed 4 bases and J shed 0 bases, with 16 bases lying between them. The germline V gene encodes CDR1 MGHRA and CDR2 YSYEKL. This CDR3 has 17 residues. As DNA, the CDR3 is TGCGCCAGCAGCCTAACCCGCGTCGGGTTCTCTGGAAACACCATATATTTT. Encoded protein: CASSLTRVGFSGNTIYF.

The rearrangement links TRBV11-1 to TRBJ1-1; 10 bases agree with TRBD1. J gave up 4 bases and V 5 bases, and 7 bases lay outside the gene matches. The CDR3 runs 15 residues. Germline values: CDR1 SGHAT, CDR2 FQDESV (reference sequence). CDR3 sequence (DNA): TGTGCCAGCAGCGGGGACAGGGGATCTTCCACTGAAGCTTTCTTT. Amino acid sequence: CASSGDRGSSTEAFF.

J is TRBJ2-1 and V is TRBV10-3; the D gene is possibly TRBD1 (6 bases). Trimming shortened V by 6 bases and J by 1 base, and 13 bases separated the two germline ends. The germline CDR1 and CDR2 sequences are ENHRY and SYGVKD. The CDR3 loop spans 15 amino acids. CDR3: CAISPRTVSYNEQFF. The CDR3 DNA follows: TGTGCCATCAGCCCCCGGACAGTTTCCTACAATGAGCAGTTCTTC.

This clone occurred a few times. The rearrangement joins TRBV19 to TRBJ2-3; a possible D gene is TRBD1 (6 bases). CDR1 and CDR2 (germline): LNHDA, SQIVND (reference sequence). Trimming shortened V by 6 bases and J by 2 bases, and 9 bases separated the two germline ends. The CDR3 contains 13 residues. CDR3 DNA: TGTGCCAGTAGGTCGGGACACACAGATACGCAGTATTTT. Translation gives CASRSGHTDTQYF.

The chain is built from TRBV5-1 and TRBJ1-4; unclear D gene. The CDR3 has 12 amino acids. Germline CDR1 is SGHRS and CDR2 is YFSETQ. With 8 bases removed from V and 8 bases from J, the gap between germline ends came to 13 bases. The CDR3 is CARGHEGEKLFF. CDR3 DNA: TGCGCCAGGGGTCACGAGGGAGAAAAACTGTTTTTT. Full variable domain (rest looked up from reference TRBV5-1 and TRBJ1-4): KAGVTQTPRYLIKTRGQQVTLSCSPISGHRSVSWYQQTPGQGLQFLFEYFSETQRNKGNFPGRFSGRQFSNSRSEMNVSTLELGDSALYLCARGHEGEKLFFGSGTQLSVL.

V gene TRBV12-5 combines with J gene TRBJ2-1, with 7 bases matching TRBD1. V shed 6 bases, J shed 7 bases, and the junction held 3 bases outside the gene matches. The CDR3 runs 12 residues. Germline V gene lookup returns CDR1 LGHNT and CDR2 FRNRAP. CDR3 DNA: TGTGCTAGTGGGACAGGGTGGAATGAGCAGTTCTTC. This translates into CASGTGWNEQFF. The entire variable domain, with the rest obtained from reference TRBV12-5 and TRBJ2-1, is as follows: DARVTQTPRHKVTEMGQEVTMRCQPILGHNTVFWYRQTMMQGLELLAYFRNRAPLDDSGMPKDRFSAEMPDATLATLKIQPSEPRDSAVYFCASGTGWNEQFFGPGTRLTVL.

This rearrangement joins TRBV28 to TRBJ1-5, with D possibly being TRBD1 (5 bases). The CDR3 runs to 14 residues. V lost 1 base and J lost 1, with 5 bases in between. Germline loops: CDR1 MDHEN, CDR2 SYDVKM. CDR3 DNA sequence: TGTGCCAGCAGTTTATACAGGAGCAATCAGCCCCAGCATTTT. This gives the protein CASSLYRSNQPQHF.

This rearrangement joins TRBV11-3 to TRBJ2-7; D possibly corresponds to TRBD2 (6 bases). The CDR3 runs 15 residues. V was shortened by 6 bases and J by 5 bases, with 20 bases between the two germline ends. Germline CDR1 and CDR2: SGHNT and YENEEA. CDR3 DNA sequence: TGTGCCAGCAGTTTGGGACTCTCCAGGTCCCACGAGCAGTACTTC. It specifies CASSLGLSRSHEQYF.

V is TRBV28 and J is TRBJ1-1; unclear D gene. The CDR3 consists of 11 residues. In germline, CDR1 is MDHEN, CDR2 SYDVKM. V shed 6 bases and J shed 5 bases, with 7 bases lying between them. CDR3 nucleotide sequence: TGTGCCAGCAGCCGTCTTACTGAAGCTTTCTTT. Translation: CASSRLTEAFF.

This clone was seen just once. The rearrangement uses TRBV3-1 (or the pseudogene TRBV3-2) and TRBJ1-1, with TRBD1 as a possible D gene (6 bases). The CDR3 length is 13 residues. V was pared by 4 bases and J by 9 bases, with 15 bases between. Germline CDR1 is LGHDT and CDR2 is YNNKEL (reference sequence). CDR3 sequence: CASSPPTGSKAFF. Here the CDR3 DNA reads TGTGCCAGCAGCCCACCAACAGGGTCTAAAGCTTTCTTT.

The chain has TRBV28 and TRBJ1-6; TRBD1 agrees at 7 bases. With V trimmed by 6 bases and J by 10 bases, 3 bases remained unmatched. The length of the CDR3 is 12 residues. Germline CDR1 reads MDHEN; CDR2 reads SYDVKM. CDR3 loop: CASSTGVSPLHF. The CDR3 DNA sequence: TGTGCCAGCAGCACAGGGGTATCACCCCTCCACTTT.

This clone is a singleton in its sample. In DNA form, the CDR3 reads TGTGCCAGCAGCCAGCACGGACAGGGGGCTTCCGGGGAGCTGTTTTTT. Its translation is CASSQHGQGASGELFF. V is TRBV3-1 (or the pseudogene TRBV3-2) and J is TRBJ2-2; 11 bases align to TRBD1. Trimming removed 3 bases from V and 6 bases from J; junction bases left unmatched: 6. Germline CDR1 and CDR2: LGHDT and YNNKEL (reference sequence). The CDR3 loop spans 16 amino acids.

The chain combines TRBV5-1 with TRBJ2-5; 9 bases agree with TRBD2. The germline V gene has CDR1 SGHRS and CDR2 YFSETQ. V gave up 0 bases and J gave up 5 bases; unmatched junction bases: 14. CDR3 length equals 18 residues. This CDR3 reads CASSLGGLARISVETQYF. Written as DNA, the CDR3 is TGCGCCAGCAGCTTGGGGGGACTAGCCCGCATCTCAGTCGAGACCCAGTACTTC. Based on the CDR3 plus reference TRBV5-1 and TRBJ2-5, the full variable domain is KAGVTQTPRYLIKTRGQQVTLSCSPISGHRSVSWYQQTPGQGLQFLFEYFSETQRNKGNFPGRFSGRQFSNSRSEMNVSTLELGDSALYLCASSLGGLARISVETQYFGPGTRLLVL.

This chain uses TRBV9 with TRBJ2-1; no clear D gene. V was pared by 4 bases and J by 0 bases, with 23 bases between. CDR1 and CDR2 (germline): SGDLS, YYNGEE. The CDR3 spans 19 residues. The CDR3 DNA sequence: TGTGCCAGCAGCCCTAAAATCTCCACTTTGTTCCGCTCCTACAATGAGCAGTTCTTC. Translated: CASSPKISTLFRSYNEQFF.

The genes are TRBV6-6 and TRBJ1-1, with D perhaps TRBD1 (5 bases). The ends were cut back, 7 bases at V and 0 bases at J, with 9 bases in the middle. Germline assignment: CDR1 MNHNY and CDR2 SVGAGI (reference sequence). The CDR3 consists of 13 residues. The CDR3 DNA follows: TGTGCCAGCACCGGACACATGAACACTGAAGCTTTCTTT. It yields the protein CASTGHMNTEAFF.

The chain recombines TRBV7-2 with TRBJ1-2; possibly TRBD1 for D (6 bases). The V gene's germline CDR1 is SGHTA and CDR2 FQGNSA. This CDR3 contains 14 residues. V was shortened by 1 base and J by 4 bases, with 10 bases between the two germline ends. CDR3 coding DNA: TGTGCCAGCAGCTTAGAGGGACACCGCTATGGCTACACCTTC. It yields the protein CASSLEGHRYGYTF.

The chain links TRBV5-3 to TRBJ2-7, with D possibly matching TRBD1 (7 bases). TRBV5-3 has ORF status, its function being uncertain. V shed 4 bases and J shed 5 bases, with 31 bases lying between them. The CDR3 is 19 amino acids. The CDR3: CARSPKSPGPQGGRDEQYF. The CDR3, as DNA: TGTGCCAGAAGCCCCAAATCCCCCGGGCCCCAGGGGGGAAGGGACGAGCAGTACTTC.